One T cell receptor (beta chain) is described in this entry. What this receptor recognizes is not known. Base qualities are not recorded, but no much larger clone differs from it by a single base. CDR3 length: 13 amino acids, cysteine to phenylalanine. Only the CDR3 DNA stays, 39 bases, in frame from base 1. From the germline V gene, CDR1 is SGHVS and CDR2 is FNYEAQ. V drops 4 bases and J drops 6 bases, leaving 10 bases in between. The data were obtained in a study of T-cell reconstitution after alpha-beta-depleted transplantation in children (dated by TCRdb to the mid-2010s). For the study in its entirety: The study quantitatively tracked T-cell immune reconstitution after TCRalphabeta/CD19-depleted allogeneic hematopoietic cell transplantation in children using TCR repertoire profiling.

Library creation used PCR. The sequencing machine was an Illumina HiSeq 2500. TCR libraries were prepared with molecular barcoding, using unique molecular identifiers to normalize TCRbeta repertoire quantification. The public reads were quality trimmed at Q25 with fastp and then assembled into clones with MiXCR by TCRdb, keeping productive beta chains. Under each unique CDR3 protein, matching rows form one entry showing the most common genes and DNA. This sample holds approximately 510,000 distinct CDR3 sequences; about 17% were observed only once. The top ten clones comprise roughly 3.3% of the sample.

The receptor was derived from a human donor who donated a stem cell graft to a child with acute lymphoblastic leukemia. Sequences were derived from PBMCs from the stem cell graft donor, sampled from the stem cell graft. The receptor chain draws on TRBV7-6 and TRBJ1-5, with no D gene named confidently. CDR3 loop: CASSSRTLQPQHF. The nucleotide sequence is given as TGTGCCAGCAGCTCCCGCACGCTTCAGCCCCAGCATTTT.